These T cell receptor beta chains were read from a single sample in a study of cytomegalovirus exposure and HLA in healthy donors. Here immunoSEQ multiplex PCR was the method, and the copy in TCRdb shows in-frame clones only, minus some. The data show 150,000 to 200,000 clones, around four fifths seen once. The sequencing input was PBMCs. These receptors all come from a man aged 18 to 30 in good health and CMV-seropositive. CDR3s include the opening cysteine and the closing phenylalanine or tryptophan. Each record gives: D gene, clone size, V gene, J gene, CDR3 DNA, CDR3 protein. A D gene is named only where the DNA matches it firmly. For some rows the clone size is stated as once, few or many, or as a class when expanded; others skip it.

TRBD1	NA	TRBV5-1	TRBJ2-7	TGCGCCAGCAGCTTGGGAACAGGGGCAGTACTTTTTTACGAGCAGTACTTC	CASSLGTGAVLFYEQYF
TRBD2	few	TRBV6-5	TRBJ2-1	TGTGCCAGCAGTTTGGAGGGTTCGAGCGGGGGGGGGAAGCAGTTCTTC	CASSLEGSSGGGKQFF
NA	NA	TRBV18	TRBJ2-7	TGTGCCAGCTCACCAGCGGGGCGGGCCACCTACGAGCAGTACTTC	CASSPAGRATYEQYF
TRBD2	NA	TRBV7-3	TRBJ2-1	TGTGCCAGCAGCTCCGGGACTAGTAACTACAATGAGCAGTTCTTC	CASSSGTSNYNEQFF
TRBD1	NA	TRBV29-1	TRBJ2-5	TGCAGCGTCGATTTAACCGGGACAGGGACCTATCAAGAGACCCAGTACTTC	CSVDLTGTGTYQETQYF
TRBD2	NA	TRBV5-6	TRBJ2-1	TGTGCCAGCAGCGGTTCGGGACTAGCGGGAGTTTGGTTCAATGAGCAGTTCTTC	CASSGSGLAGVWFNEQFF
NA	NA	TRBV20-1	TRBJ2-7	TGCAGTGCTAAAGGGGCCTACGAGCAGTACTTC	CSAKGAYEQYF
TRBD2	NA	TRBV5-4	TRBJ2-7	TGTGCCAGCAGCTTGGAAGCGGGATTTCTCGAGCAGTACTTC	CASSLEAGFLEQYF
NA	NA	TRBV6-6	TRBJ2-7	TGTGCCAGCAGTTACCGGGCGGGATCCGGAGGGCAGTACTTC	CASSYRAGSGGQYF
TRBD1	NA	TRBV29-1	TRBJ1-1	TGCAGCGTTGAAGTTTTCACAGGGGGTTTCTCTGAAGCTTTCTTT	CSVEVFTGGFSEAFF
TRBD2	NA	TRBV28	TRBJ2-7	TGTGCCAGCAGCGGCGGGACTAGCAGCTCCTACGAGCAGTACTTC	CASSGGTSSSYEQYF
NA	NA	TRBV27	TRBJ2-2	TGTGCCAGCAGGAACAGCCAATTCCAAGGTGGCACCGGGGAGCTGTTTTTT	CASRNSQFQGGTGELFF
NA	NA	TRBV4-3	TRBJ2-1	TGCGCCAGCAGCCAAGGGTCTGAGCCTTCATACAATGAGCAGTTCTTC	CASSQGSEPSYNEQFF
TRBD2	NA	TRBV9	TRBJ2-1	TGTGCCAGCAGCCCAACCGGACTAGCGGGTGGCTACAATGAGCAGTTCTTC	CASSPTGLAGGYNEQFF
NA	NA	TRBV13	TRBJ2-2	TGTGCCAGCAGCTCAGTAGCGGCCGATCCCGGGGAGCTGTTTTTT	CASSSVAADPGELFF
NA	few	TRBV4-3	TRBJ1-1	TGCGCCAGCAGCCAAGATGCCGGGCAGGGTGGCACTGAAGCTTTCTTT	CASSQDAGQGGTEAFF
NA	NA	TRBV9	TRBJ2-3	TGTGCCAGCAGCGCGGCAGATACGCAGTATTTT	CASSAADTQYF
TRBD1	NA	TRBV7-2	TRBJ2-7	TGTGCCAGCAGCTTCACCGGGACAGGGTACTACGAGCAGTACTTC	CASSFTGTGYYEQYF
NA	NA	TRBV29-1	TRBJ2-2	TGCAGCGTTGGCCTAGTGATCACCGGGGAGCTGTTTTTT	CSVGLVITGELFF
NA	NA	TRBV7-7	TRBJ2-3	TGTGCCAGCAGCTTAGGGGGGGGGCGCGCGACAGATACGCAGTATTTT	CASSLGGGRATDTQYF
TRBD1	once	TRBV15	TRBJ2-3	TGTGCCACCGGCCACCGGGACAGGGGAACAGATACGCAGTATTTT	CATGHRDRGTDTQYF
NA	many	TRBV7-3	TRBJ2-5	TGTGCCAGCAGCTTAGGACCGGGGGCCCAGTACTTC	CASSLGPGAQYF
NA	NA	TRBV5-1	TRBJ2-2	TGCGCCAGCAGCTTGGGCCGGTTCGCCGGTGAGAACACCGGGGAGCTGTTTTTT	CASSLGRFAGENTGELFF
TRBD1	NA	TRBV28	TRBJ2-7	TGTGCCAGTCGGGACAGGGGTATCTACGAGCAGTACTTC	CASRDRGIYEQYF
TRBD2	NA	TRBV7-2	TRBJ2-7	TGTGCCAGCAGCCTACTAGCGGGGATCTCCTACGAGCAGTACTTC	CASSLLAGISYEQYF
TRBD1	NA	TRBV19	TRBJ2-2	TGTGCCAGCCGTGATCGTACAGGGGGCGGGGAGCTGTTTTTT	CASRDRTGGGELFF
TRBD2	NA	TRBV2	TRBJ2-1	TGTGCCAGCAGTGAAAAGAGGTGGTCTAGCGGGAGCGATGAGCAGTTCTTC	CASSEKRWSSGSDEQFF
TRBD2	once	TRBV9	TRBJ2-2	TGTGCCAGCAGCTTCTCGACTAGCGGGGGGAACACCGGGGAGCTGTTTTTT	CASSFSTSGGNTGELFF
NA	NA	TRBV7-2	TRBJ2-1	TGTGCCAGCAGCCCCCAGACGGGAAGCTCCTACAATGAGCAGTTCTTC	CASSPQTGSSYNEQFF
TRBD1	few	TRBV5-4	TRBJ2-2	TGTGCCAGCAGCCCCGCGGGACAGGTATTCACCGGGGAGCTGTTTTTT	CASSPAGQVFTGELFF
NA	NA	TRBV30	TRBJ2-3	TGTGCCTGGAGTTTCGGTAGCGGTAGCACAGATACGCAGTATTTT	CAWSFGSGSTDTQYF
NA	NA	TRBV7-2	TRBJ2-5	TGTGCCAGCAGCTTAAACGAGGAGACCCAGTACTTC	CASSLNEETQYF
NA	NA	TRBV15	TRBJ2-7	TGTGCCACCAGCAGAGATAGTACTAGCCGATACTCCTACGAGCAGTACTTC	CATSRDSTSRYSYEQYF
TRBD1	NA	TRBV19	TRBJ1-1	TGTGCCAGTACCTTAGGGACAGGGAGTGAAGCTTTCTTT	CASTLGTGSEAFF
NA	NA	TRBV4-3	TRBJ1-2	TGCGCCAGCAGCCAAGATGGAACAGCTAACTATGGCTACACCTTC	CASSQDGTANYGYTF
TRBD1	NA	TRBV28	TRBJ2-7	TGTGCCAGCACCCTTACTGACAGGGTCGACGGCGAGCAGTACTTC	CASTLTDRVDGEQYF
TRBD2	NA	TRBV7-2	TRBJ2-7	TGTGCCAGCAGCTCCGGGATAGCGGGAGACGAGCAGTACTTC	CASSSGIAGDEQYF
TRBD1	NA	TRBV5-1	TRBJ1-1	TGCGCCAGCAGCTTCAACAGGGGCACTGAAGCTTTCTTT	CASSFNRGTEAFF
TRBD1	NA	TRBV9	TRBJ2-6	TGTGCCAGCAGCTCGGACAGGGGGCCGTCTGGGGCCAACGTCCTGACTTTC	CASSSDRGPSGANVLTF
NA	NA	TRBV27	TRBJ2-1	TGTGCCAGCAGTTTGGGGGCCGGTGAGCAGTTCTTC	CASSLGAGEQFF
NA	NA	TRBV4-1	TRBJ1-3	TGCGCCAGCAGCCAAGAAGCGTTCGGCGGTTCAGGAAACACCATATATTTT	CASSQEAFGGSGNTIYF
TRBD2	NA	TRBV18	TRBJ2-3	TGTGCCAGCTCACCAGGGACTAGCGTGCCAGATACGCAGTATTTT	CASSPGTSVPDTQYF
NA	NA	TRBV7-6	TRBJ2-1	TGTGCCAGCAGTCAAGTCGTGGGGCTTGAGCAGTTCTTC	CASSQVVGLEQFF
NA	NA	TRBV4-1	TRBJ2-5	TGCGCCAGCAGCCAAGGAGACGGCAGGTCAGAGACCCAGTACTTC	CASSQGDGRSETQYF
NA	NA	TRBV2	TRBJ2-7	TGTGCCAGCAGTGTCCAGCGGCCAGCCTACGAGCAGTACTTC	CASSVQRPAYEQYF
NA	NA	TRBV14	TRBJ2-1	TGTGCCAGCAGCCAAGTCCTAGTAGAGCAGTTCTTC	CASSQVLVEQFF
TRBD2	NA	TRBV9	TRBJ2-5	TGTGCCAGCAGCCCCACCGGCCTAGCGGTAGAGACCCAGTACTTC	CASSPTGLAVETQYF
NA	NA	TRBV19	TRBJ1-1	TGTGCCAGTAGCCCGGACAGAGAAATGAACACTGAAGCTTTCTTT	CASSPDREMNTEAFF